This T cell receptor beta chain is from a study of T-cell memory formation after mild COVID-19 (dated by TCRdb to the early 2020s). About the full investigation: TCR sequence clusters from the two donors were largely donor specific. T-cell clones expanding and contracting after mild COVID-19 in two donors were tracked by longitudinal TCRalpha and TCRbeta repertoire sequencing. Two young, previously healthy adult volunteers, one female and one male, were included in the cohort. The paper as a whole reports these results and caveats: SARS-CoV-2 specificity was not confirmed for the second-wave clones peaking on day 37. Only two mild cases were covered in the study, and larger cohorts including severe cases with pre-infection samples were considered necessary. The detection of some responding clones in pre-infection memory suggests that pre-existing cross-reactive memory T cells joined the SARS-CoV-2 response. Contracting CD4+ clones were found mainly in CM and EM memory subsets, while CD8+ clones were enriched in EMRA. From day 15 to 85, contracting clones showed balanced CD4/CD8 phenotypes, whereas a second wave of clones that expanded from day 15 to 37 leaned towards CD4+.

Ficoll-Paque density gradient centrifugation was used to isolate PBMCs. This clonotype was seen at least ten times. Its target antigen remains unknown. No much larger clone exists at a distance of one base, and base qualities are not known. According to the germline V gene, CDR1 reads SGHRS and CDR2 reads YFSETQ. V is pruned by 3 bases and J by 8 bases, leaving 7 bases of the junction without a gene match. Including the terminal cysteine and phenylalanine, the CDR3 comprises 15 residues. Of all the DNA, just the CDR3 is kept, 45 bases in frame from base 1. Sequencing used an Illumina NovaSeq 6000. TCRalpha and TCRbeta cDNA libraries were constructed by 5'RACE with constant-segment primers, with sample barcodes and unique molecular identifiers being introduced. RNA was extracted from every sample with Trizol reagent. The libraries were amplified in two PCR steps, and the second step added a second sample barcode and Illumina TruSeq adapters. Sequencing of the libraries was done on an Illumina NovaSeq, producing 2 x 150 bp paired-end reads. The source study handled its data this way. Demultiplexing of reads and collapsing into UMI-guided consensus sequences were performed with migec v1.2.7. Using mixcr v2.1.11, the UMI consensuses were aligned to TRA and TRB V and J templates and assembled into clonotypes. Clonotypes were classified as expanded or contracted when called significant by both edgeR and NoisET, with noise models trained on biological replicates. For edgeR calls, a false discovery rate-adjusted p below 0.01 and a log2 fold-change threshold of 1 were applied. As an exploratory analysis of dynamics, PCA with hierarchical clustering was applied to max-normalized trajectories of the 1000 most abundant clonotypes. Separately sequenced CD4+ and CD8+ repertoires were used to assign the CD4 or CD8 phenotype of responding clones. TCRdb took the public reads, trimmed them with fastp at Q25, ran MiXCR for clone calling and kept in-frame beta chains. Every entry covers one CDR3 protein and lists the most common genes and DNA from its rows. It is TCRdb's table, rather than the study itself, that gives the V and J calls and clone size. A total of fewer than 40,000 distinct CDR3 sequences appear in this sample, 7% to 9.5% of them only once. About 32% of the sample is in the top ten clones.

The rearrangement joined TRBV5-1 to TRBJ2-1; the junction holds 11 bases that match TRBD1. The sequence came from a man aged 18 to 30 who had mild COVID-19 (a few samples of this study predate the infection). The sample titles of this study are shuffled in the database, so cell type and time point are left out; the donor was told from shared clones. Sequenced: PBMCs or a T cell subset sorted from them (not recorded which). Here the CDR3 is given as CASSWGTGGFDEQFF. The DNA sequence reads TGCGCCAGCAGCTGGGGGACAGGGGGTTTCGATGAGCAGTTCTTC. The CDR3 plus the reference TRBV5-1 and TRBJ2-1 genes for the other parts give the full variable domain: KAGVTQTPRYLIKTRGQQVTLSCSPISGHRSVSWYQQTPGQGLQFLFEYFSETQRNKGNFPGRFSGRQFSNSRSEMNVSTLELGDSALYLCASSWGTGGFDEQFFGPGTRLTVL.